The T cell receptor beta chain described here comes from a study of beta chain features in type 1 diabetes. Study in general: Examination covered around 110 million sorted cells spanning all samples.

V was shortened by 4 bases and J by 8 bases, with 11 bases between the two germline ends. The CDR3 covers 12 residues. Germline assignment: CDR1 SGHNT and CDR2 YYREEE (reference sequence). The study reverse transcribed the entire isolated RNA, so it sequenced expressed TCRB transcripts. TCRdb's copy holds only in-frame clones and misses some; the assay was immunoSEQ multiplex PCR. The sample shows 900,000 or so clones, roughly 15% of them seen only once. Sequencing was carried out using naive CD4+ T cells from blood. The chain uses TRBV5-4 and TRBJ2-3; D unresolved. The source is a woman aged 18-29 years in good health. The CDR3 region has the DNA TGTGCCAGCAGCGCACCCACTGGTACGCAGTATTTT. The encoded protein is CASSAPTGTQYF.